The 20 T cell receptor beta chains in this list originate from one sample, sequenced in a study of T cell repertoires in ileal Crohn's disease. Sequencing was performed with immunoSEQ multiplex PCR; in TCRdb, only in-frame clones are kept and a portion is missing. The sample consists of over 4,500 clones, around 75% of them appearing once. The sequencing sample was made of ileal tissue. The receptors here all came from an adult with Crohn's disease.

This clone was detected only a few times. This rearrangement joins TRBV9 to TRBJ2-2; possible D gene TRBD2, 6 bases. Per germline, CDR1 SGDLS and CDR2 YYNGEE. This CDR3 region has 17 residues. V lost 0 bases and J 6 bases, leaving 18 bases between the germline ends. The CDR3 DNA reads TGTGCCAGCAGCGTAGCTTTCGGGGGAGGCTTATCCGGGGAGCTGTTTTTT. It specifies CASSVAFGGGLSGELFF.

This rearrangement joins TRBV29-1 to TRBJ1-5; 7 nucleotides line up with TRBD1. Trimming removed 3 bases from V and 5 bases from J; junction bases left unmatched: 4. CDR1 and CDR2 (germline): SQVTM, ANQGSEA. The CDR3 runs 13 residues. The CDR3 region is CSVEEGGDQPQHF. The CDR3 nucleotides read TGCAGCGTTGAGGAAGGGGGCGATCAGCCCCAGCATTTT. Full variable domain (outside the CDR3, taken from reference TRBV29-1 and TRBJ1-5): SAVISQKPSRDICQRGTSLTIQCQVDSQVTMMFWYRQQPGQSLTLIATANQGSEATYESGFVIDKFPISRPNLTFSTLTVSNMSPEDSSIYLCSVEEGGDQPQHFGDGTRLSIL.

The V gene is TRBV7-2, the J gene TRBJ2-5; TRBD2 might be the D (5 bases). The CDR3 sequence is 16 residues long. The V end lost 1 base, the J end lost 5 bases, and 17 bases lay between the germline ends. Germline CDR1 reads SGHTA; CDR2 reads FQGNSA. CDR3 in amino acids: CASSLGYGGWEETQYF. CDR3 coding DNA: TGTGCCAGCAGCTTAGGTTATGGCGGGTGGGAGGAGACCCAGTACTTC.

The rearrangement links TRBV2 to TRBJ2-3; TRBD2 matches 10 bases. V lost 5 bases to trimming and J lost 6 bases; unmatched junction nucleotides: 5. This CDR3 has 14 amino acids. The V gene's germline CDR1 is SNHLY and CDR2 FYNNEI. In DNA, the CDR3 is TGTGCCAGCAGTCCAAGCGGGGGGGTGGATACGCAGTATTTT. It is translated as CASSPSGGVDTQYF.

This clone was counted between two and nine times. The chain links TRBV6-5 to TRBJ2-7, with 8 bases lining up with TRBD2. V lost 6 bases and J lost 0; bases outside the gene matches: 4. The germline V gene encodes CDR1 MNHEY and CDR2 SVGAGI. CDR3 length equals 14 residues. CDR3 nucleotides: TGTGCCAGCAGCCCCGGGACTAGCTCCTACGAGCAGTACTTC. It encodes CASSPGTSSYEQYF.

By sample share, this clone is hyperexpanded. The identical CDR3 is also encoded by other nucleotide sequences in the sample. The chain has TRBV7-6 and TRBJ1-4; possible D gene TRBD1, 5 bases. The CDR3 is 15 residues long. CDR1 and CDR2 from the germline V gene are SGHVS and FNYEAQ. Trimming pared 1 base from V and 8 bases from J, leaving 14 bases between. The CDR3 bases are TGTGCCAGCAGCTTAGAGGTCGGCAGGGCGGAAAAACTGTTTTTT. Protein product: CASSLEVGRAEKLFF.

Only a few counts were recorded for this clone. One end of the junction is discordant with germline, which a read error may explain. CDR3 DNA sequence: TGTGCCAGCAGCTTAGCCCTCGGTCCTCACCCTACTTTT. Its translation is CASSLALGPHPTF. V gene TRBV7-8 combines with J gene TRBJ2-3; the D is unclear. This CDR3 contains 13 residues. Germline V gene data show CDR1 as SGHVS and CDR2 as FQNEAQ.

The rearrangement joins TRBV7-9 to TRBJ1-2; a possible D gene is TRBD1 (5 bases). V was pared by 3 bases and J by 2 bases, with 13 bases between. Germline V lookup: CDR1 SEHNR, CDR2 FQNEAQ (reference sequence). CDR3 length: 15 residues. Here the CDR3 reads CASSFLTAINYGYTF. CDR3 nucleotide sequence: TGTGCCAGCAGCTTCCTGACAGCAATCAACTATGGCTACACCTTC.

This clone was found a few times. The chain is built from TRBV30 and TRBJ2-7, with a possible D match to TRBD2 (5 bases). This CDR3 has 12 amino acids. V gave up 2 bases and J gave up 2 bases, with 7 bases separating them. Germline V CDR1 and CDR2: GTSNPN, SVGIG (reference sequence). This CDR3 is CAWSRGTYEQYF. The CDR3 DNA sequence: TGTGCCTGGAGTCGGGGTACCTACGAGCAGTACTTC.

The chain carries TRBV2 and TRBJ1-6; 9 bases agree with TRBD1. V lost 7 bases to trimming and J lost 3 bases; unmatched junction nucleotides: 4. The CDR3 has 15 amino acids. Looked up from germline, CDR1 is SNHLY and CDR2 is FYNNEI. This CDR3 is CASTGTGNYNSPLHF. Written as DNA, the CDR3 is TGTGCCAGCACCGGGACAGGGAACTATAATTCACCCCTCCACTTT. Full variable domain (remainder filled in from reference TRBV2 and TRBJ1-6): EPEVTQTPSHQVTQMGQEVILRCVPISNHLYFYWYRQILGQKVEFLVSFYNNEISEKSEIFDDQFSVERPDGSNFTLKIRSTKLEDSAMYFCASTGTGNYNSPLHFGNGTRLTVT.

The rearrangement uses TRBV7-2 and TRBJ2-3; the D gene is possibly TRBD2 (5 bases). This CDR3 is 16 amino acids long. The ends were cut back, 3 bases at V and 3 bases at J, with 16 bases in the middle. Germline values: CDR1 SGHTA, CDR2 FQGNSA. CDR3 sequence reads: CASSFNGAGTTDTQYF. DNA for the CDR3: TGTGCCAGCAGCTTTAATGGTGCGGGCACAACAGATACGCAGTATTTT. Complete variable domain (other parts from reference TRBV7-2 and TRBJ2-3): GAGVSQSPSNKVTEKGKDVELRCDPISGHTALYWYRQSLGQGLEFLIYFQGNSAPDKSGLPSDRFSAERTGGSVSTLTIQRTQQEDSAVYLCASSFNGAGTTDTQYFGPGTRLTVL.

In this sample, this clone turned up a few times. The chain combines TRBV12-1 with TRBJ2-3; no check of the table's D call, TRBD2, against the DNA was made. TRBV12-1 has pseudogene status. The CDR3 length is 15 residues. The CDR3 DNA reads as TGTGCCAGCAGCCTTGGGACTAGCGGTGGGGATACGCAGTATTTT. It is translated as CASSLGTSGGDTQYF.

V is TRBV28 and J is TRBJ2-5, with 13 bases matching TRBD2. With V trimmed by 5 bases and J by 5 bases, 5 bases remained unmatched. CDR3 size: 15 residues. Looked up from germline, CDR1 is MDHEN and CDR2 is SYDVKM. CDR3 nucleotides: TGTGCCAGCAGTCCTGGACTAGCGGGAGTTGAGACCCAGTACTTC. Its translation is CASSPGLAGVETQYF.

V is TRBV25-1 and J is TRBJ2-7; D is ambiguous. The germline gives CDR1 MGHDK, CDR2 SYGVNS. Trimming stripped 2 bases from V and 0 bases from J, with 5 bases between. This CDR3 has 13 amino acids. The CDR3, as DNA: TGTGCCAGCAGTGAAGGCAGCTCCTACGAGCAGTACTTC. Protein product: CASSEGSSYEQYF.

As to this clone: At one of its ends the junction is not consistent with the germline gene, which may arise from a read error. V usage is TRBV7-2 and J usage is TRBJ1-2; possibly TRBD1 for D (6 bases). The CDR3 is 19 residues long. Germline lookup yields CDR1 SGHTA and CDR2 FQGNSA. The chain's CDR3 is CASNLVGGGHLGANYGYTF. CDR3 nucleotides: TGTGCCAGCAACTTAGTGGGAGGGGGACACCTGGGGGCTAACTATGGCTACACCTTC.

This clone was observed a single time. V usage is TRBV7-2 and J usage is TRBJ2-3; D is unclear. The CDR3 is 14 amino acids. Between the trimmed V and J ends, which lost 3 bases and 2 bases, there was a span of 9 bases. Germline CDR1 SGHTA, CDR2 FQGNSA. CDR3 protein: CASSFWANTDTQYF. The DNA for the CDR3 is TGTGCCAGCAGCTTTTGGGCGAACACAGATACGCAGTATTTT.

This chain uses TRBV9 with TRBJ2-2, with D possibly matching TRBD1 (6 bases). CDR3 size: 13 residues. The V and J ends lost 4 bases and 6 bases respectively, with 10 bases between them. From germline, CDR1 is SGDLS and CDR2 YYNGEE. CDR3 region: CASSTGHPGELFF. The CDR3 coding sequence is TGTGCCAGCAGCACGGGACACCCCGGGGAGCTGTTTTTT.

This chain links TRBV7-3 with TRBJ2-2; D unclear. The CDR3 runs 13 residues. Per the germline V gene, CDR1 is SGHTA and CDR2 is FQGTGA. V dropped 5 bases and J dropped 0 bases, with 4 bases sitting between them. The CDR3 DNA reads as TGTGCCAGCAGCCCTACGAACACCGGGGAGCTGTTTTTT. This encodes CASSPTNTGELFF.

The chain employs TRBV6-6 and TRBJ1-1, with TRBD1 matching 12 bases. CDR3 length equals 16 residues. Germline trimming cut 7 bases from V and 7 bases from J; bases unmatched to any gene: 13. Germline V CDR1 and CDR2: MNHNY, SVGAGI (reference sequence). CDR3 region: CASTISRGQGAIEAFF. The DNA for the CDR3 is TGTGCCAGCACTATTTCGAGGGGACAGGGGGCGATTGAAGCTTTCTTT.

The chain is built from TRBV25-1 and TRBJ2-1; weak D call: TRBD2 (5 bases). The germline gives CDR1 MGHDK, CDR2 SYGVNS. There are 15 residues in the CDR3. The germline V and J ends were trimmed by 6 bases and 3 bases, with 15 bases remaining between them. The CDR3 DNA reads as TGTGCCAGCAGCGGAGGCGGTTTGGACTACAATGAGCAGTTCTTC. This gives the protein CASSGGGLDYNEQFF.